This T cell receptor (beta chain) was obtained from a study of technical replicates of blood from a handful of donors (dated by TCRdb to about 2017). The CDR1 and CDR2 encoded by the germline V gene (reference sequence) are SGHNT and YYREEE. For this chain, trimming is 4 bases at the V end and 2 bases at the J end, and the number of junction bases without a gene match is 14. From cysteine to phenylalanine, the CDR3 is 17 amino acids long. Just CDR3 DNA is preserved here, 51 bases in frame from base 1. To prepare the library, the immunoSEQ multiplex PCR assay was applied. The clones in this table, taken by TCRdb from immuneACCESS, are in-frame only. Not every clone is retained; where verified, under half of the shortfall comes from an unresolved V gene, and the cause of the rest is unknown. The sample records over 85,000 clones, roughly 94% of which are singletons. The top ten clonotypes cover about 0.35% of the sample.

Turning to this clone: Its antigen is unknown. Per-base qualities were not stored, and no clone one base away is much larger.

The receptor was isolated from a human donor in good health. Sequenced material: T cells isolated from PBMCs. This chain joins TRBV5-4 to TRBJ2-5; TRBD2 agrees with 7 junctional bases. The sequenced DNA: TGTGCCAGCAGCCTACCTTGGGGAGGGCAGACTCAAGAGACCCAGTACTTC. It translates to CASSLPWGGQTQETQYF.